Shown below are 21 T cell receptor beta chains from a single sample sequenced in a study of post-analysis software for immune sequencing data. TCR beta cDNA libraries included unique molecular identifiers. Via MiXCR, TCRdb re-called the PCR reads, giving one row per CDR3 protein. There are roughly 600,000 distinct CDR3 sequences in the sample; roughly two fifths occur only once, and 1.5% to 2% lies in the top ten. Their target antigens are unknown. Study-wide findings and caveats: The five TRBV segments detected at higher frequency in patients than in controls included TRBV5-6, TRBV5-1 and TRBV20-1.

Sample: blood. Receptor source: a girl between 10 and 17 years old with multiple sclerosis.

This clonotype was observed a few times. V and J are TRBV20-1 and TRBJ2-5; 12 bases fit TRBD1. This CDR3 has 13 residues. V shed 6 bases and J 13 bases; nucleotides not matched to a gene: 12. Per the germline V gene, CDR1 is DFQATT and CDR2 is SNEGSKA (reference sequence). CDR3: CSAPGQGAYERYF. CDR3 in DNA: TGCAGTGCCCCGGGACAGGGGGCTTACGAGCGGTACTTC.

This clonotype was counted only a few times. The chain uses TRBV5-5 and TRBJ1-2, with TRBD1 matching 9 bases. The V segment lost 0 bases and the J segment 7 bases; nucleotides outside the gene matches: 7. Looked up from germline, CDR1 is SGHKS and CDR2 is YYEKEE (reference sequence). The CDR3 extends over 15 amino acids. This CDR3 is CASSLDTGGVRGYTF. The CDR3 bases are TGTGCCAGCAGCTTGGATACAGGGGGCGTGCGTGGCTACACCTTC.

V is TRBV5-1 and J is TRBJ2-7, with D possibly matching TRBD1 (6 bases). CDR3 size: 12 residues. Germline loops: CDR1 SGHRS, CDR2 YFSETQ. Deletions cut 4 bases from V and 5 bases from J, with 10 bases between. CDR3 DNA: TGCGCCAGCAGCACGACAGGCCACGAGCAGTACTTC. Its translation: CASSTTGHEQYF.

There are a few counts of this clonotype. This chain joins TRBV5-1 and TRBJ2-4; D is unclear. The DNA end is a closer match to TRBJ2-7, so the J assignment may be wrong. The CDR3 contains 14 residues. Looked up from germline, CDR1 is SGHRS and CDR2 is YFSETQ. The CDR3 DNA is TGCGCCAGCAGCACACGGACCGCCCGCTACGAGCAGTACTTC. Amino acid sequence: CASSTRTARYEQYF.

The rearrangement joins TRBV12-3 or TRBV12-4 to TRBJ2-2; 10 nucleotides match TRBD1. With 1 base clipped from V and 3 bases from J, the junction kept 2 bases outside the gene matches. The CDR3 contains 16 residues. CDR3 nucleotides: TGTGCCAGCAGTTTAGGGGACAGGGGAGACACCGGGGAGCTGTTTTTT. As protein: CASSLGDRGDTGELFF.

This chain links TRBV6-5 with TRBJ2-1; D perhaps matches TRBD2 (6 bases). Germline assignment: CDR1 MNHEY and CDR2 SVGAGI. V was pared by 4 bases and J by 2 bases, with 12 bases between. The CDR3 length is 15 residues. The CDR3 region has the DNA TGTGCCAGCAGTTTTTTGGGGGGAACCTACAATGAGCAGTTCTTC. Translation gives CASSFLGGTYNEQFF.

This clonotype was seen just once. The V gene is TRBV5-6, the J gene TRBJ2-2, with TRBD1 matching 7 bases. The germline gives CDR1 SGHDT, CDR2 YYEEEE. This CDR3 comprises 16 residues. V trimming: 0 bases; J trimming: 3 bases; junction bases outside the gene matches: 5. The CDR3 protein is CASSLGTDRDTGELFF. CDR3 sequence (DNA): TGTGCCAGCAGCTTGGGGACCGACAGGGACACCGGGGAGCTGTTTTTT.

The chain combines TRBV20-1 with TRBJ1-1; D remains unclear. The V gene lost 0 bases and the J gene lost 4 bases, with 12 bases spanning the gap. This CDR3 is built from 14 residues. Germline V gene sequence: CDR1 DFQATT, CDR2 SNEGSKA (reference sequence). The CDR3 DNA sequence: TGCAGTGCTAGAGACATGGTTATGGGCACTGAAGCTTTCTTT. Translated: CSARDMVMGTEAFF.

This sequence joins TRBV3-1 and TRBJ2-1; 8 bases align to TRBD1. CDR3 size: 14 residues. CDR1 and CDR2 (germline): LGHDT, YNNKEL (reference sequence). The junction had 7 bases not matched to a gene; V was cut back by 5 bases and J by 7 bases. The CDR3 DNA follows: TGTGCCAGCAGCATCCGACAGGGGTTGAATGAGCAGTTCTTC. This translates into CASSIRQGLNEQFF.

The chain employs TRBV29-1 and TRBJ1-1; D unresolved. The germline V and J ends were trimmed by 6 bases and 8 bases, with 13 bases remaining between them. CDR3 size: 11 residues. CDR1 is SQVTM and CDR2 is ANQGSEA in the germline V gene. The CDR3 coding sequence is TGCAGCGTAGCGGATCCCGGGGAAGCTTTCTTT. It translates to CSVADPGEAFF.

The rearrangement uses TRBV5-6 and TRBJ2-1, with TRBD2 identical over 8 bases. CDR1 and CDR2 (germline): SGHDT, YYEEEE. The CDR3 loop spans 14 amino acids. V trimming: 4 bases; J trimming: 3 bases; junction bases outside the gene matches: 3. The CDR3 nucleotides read TGTGCCAGCAGCCGGGGGGGCGGCTACAATGAGCAGTTCTTC. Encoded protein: CASSRGGGYNEQFF.

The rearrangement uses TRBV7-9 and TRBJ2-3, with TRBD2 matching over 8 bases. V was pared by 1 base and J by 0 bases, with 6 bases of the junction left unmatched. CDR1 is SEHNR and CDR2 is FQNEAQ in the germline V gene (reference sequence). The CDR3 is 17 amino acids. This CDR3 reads CASSLDSTSASTDTQYF. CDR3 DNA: TGTGCCAGCAGCTTAGATTCGACTAGCGCCAGCACAGATACGCAGTATTTT.

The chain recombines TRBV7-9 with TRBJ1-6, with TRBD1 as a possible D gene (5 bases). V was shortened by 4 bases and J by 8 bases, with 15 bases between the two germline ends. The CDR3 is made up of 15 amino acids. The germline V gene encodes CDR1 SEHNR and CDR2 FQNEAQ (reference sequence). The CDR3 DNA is TGTGCCAGCAGCTCTACAGGACTCGGGGATTCACCCCTCCACTTT. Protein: CASSSTGLGDSPLHF.

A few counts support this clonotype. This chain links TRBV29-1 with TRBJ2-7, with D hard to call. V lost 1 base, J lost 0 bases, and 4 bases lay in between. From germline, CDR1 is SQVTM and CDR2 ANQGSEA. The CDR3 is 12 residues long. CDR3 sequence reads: CSVEVSSYEQYF. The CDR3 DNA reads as TGCAGCGTTGAAGTTAGCTCCTACGAGCAGTACTTC.

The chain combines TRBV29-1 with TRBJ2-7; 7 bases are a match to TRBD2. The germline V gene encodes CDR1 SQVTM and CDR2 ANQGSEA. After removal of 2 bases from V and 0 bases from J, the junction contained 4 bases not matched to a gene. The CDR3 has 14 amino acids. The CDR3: CSVEKGGPSYEQYF. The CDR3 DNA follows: TGCAGCGTTGAAAAGGGAGGGCCCTCCTACGAGCAGTACTTC.

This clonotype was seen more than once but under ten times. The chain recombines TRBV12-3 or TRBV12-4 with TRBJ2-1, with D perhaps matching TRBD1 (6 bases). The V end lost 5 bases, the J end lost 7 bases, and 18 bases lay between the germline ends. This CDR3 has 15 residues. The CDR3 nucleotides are TGTGCCAGCAGTGTCTTTTACCGGGACAAAAATGAGCAGTTCTTC. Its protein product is CASSVFYRDKNEQFF.

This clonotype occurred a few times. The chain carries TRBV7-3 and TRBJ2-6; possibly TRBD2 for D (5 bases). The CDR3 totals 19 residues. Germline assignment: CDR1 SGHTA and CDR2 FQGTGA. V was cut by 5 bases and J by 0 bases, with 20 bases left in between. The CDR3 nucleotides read TGTGCCAGCAGCAAACTAGTTCCCGGGATCTACTCTGGGGCCAACGTCCTGACTTTC. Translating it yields CASSKLVPGIYSGANVLTF.

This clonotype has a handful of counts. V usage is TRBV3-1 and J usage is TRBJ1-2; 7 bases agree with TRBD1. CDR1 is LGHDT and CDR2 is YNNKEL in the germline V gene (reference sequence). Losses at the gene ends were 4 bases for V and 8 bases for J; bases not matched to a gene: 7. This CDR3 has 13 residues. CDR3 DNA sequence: TGTGCCAGCAGCCGAGGGGGCGGGGTCGGCTACACCTTC. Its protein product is CASSRGGGVGYTF.

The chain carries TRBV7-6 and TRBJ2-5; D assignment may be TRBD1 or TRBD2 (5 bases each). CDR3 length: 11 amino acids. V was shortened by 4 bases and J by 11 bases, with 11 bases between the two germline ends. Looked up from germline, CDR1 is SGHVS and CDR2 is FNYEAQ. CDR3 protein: CASSSGSEQYF. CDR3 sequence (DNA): TGTGCCAGCAGCTCAGGGAGTGAGCAGTACTTC.

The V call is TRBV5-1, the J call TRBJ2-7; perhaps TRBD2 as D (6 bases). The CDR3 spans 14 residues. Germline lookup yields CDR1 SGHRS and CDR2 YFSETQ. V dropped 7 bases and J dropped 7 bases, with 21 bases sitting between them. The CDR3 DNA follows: TGCGCCAGCGCCCTCGGACATAACCTAGCGGAGCAGTACTTC. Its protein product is CASALGHNLAEQYF.

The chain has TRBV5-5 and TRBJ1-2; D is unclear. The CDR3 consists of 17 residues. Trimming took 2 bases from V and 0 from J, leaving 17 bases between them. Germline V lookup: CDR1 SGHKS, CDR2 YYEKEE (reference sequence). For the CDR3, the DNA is TGTGCCAGCAGCTTTTATTTACGGCAGGACTCTAACTATGGCTACACCTTC. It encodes CASSFYLRQDSNYGYTF.